The table lists the clone carrying this T cell receptor beta chain with many counts. TCRdb ran MiXCR on the 5' RACE reads and lists one entry per CDR3 protein. The profile covers approximately 100,000 distinct CDR3 sequences, with approximately 18% appearing a single time and 6% to 8% taken by the ten largest. This sample is part of a study of T cells of healthy individuals. Trimming removed 4 bases at V and 5 bases at J, with 17 bases between. The V gene's germline CDR1 is MGHRA and CDR2 YSYEKL. The CDR3 length is 15 residues. This receptor was obtained from a human donor in good health. This chain joins TRBV4-1 and TRBJ1-1, with unresolved D. The CDR3 here is CASSLLPGLGTEAFF. CDR3 coding DNA: TGCGCCAGCAGCCTCTTACCGGGGTTGGGGACTGAAGCTTTCTTT.